The table lists the clone carrying this TCR beta chain with a few counts. Antigen unknown. TCRdb re-derived calls from the reads in MiXCR, one entry per CDR3 protein. The table includes hundreds of thousands of distinct CDR3 sequences, 24% detected once. This entry comes from a study of T cell repertoires in cytomegalovirus infection. CDR1 is MNHNY and CDR2 is SVGAGI in the germline V gene (reference sequence). V lost 4 bases to trimming and J lost 6 bases; unmatched junction nucleotides: 5. This CDR3 has 13 residues. Study-level findings and limits: In two of eight donors, the top clonotype was HLA-C-restricted CMV-specific.

The gene calls are TRBV6-6 and TRBJ1-2; 7 nucleotides align to TRBD1. The specimen sequenced was CD8+ T cells from PBMCs. This receptor was taken from a human donor in good health (CMV status not recorded). Some clones in this sample may be carry-over from other donors' samples. In DNA, the CDR3 is TGTGCCAGCAGTTGGGAGACAGGGAATGGCTACACCTTC. Amino acid sequence: CASSWETGNGYTF.